This T cell receptor beta chain was obtained from a study of blood T cell repertoires in COVID-19. The wider study: Samples taken during acute and convalescent COVID-19 were collected in the United States, Italy and Spain. Nucleic acid was either cDNA or gDNA, and it came from T cells, B-cell-depleted T cells, or PBMCs.

Trimming cost V 5 bases and J 0 bases, with 18 bases left between them. The germline gives CDR1 SNHLY, CDR2 FYNNEI. CDR3 length: 17 residues. Authors' methods: For nucleated cells, counts were estimated from reference gene primer amplification. Here immunoSEQ multiplex PCR was the method, and the copy in TCRdb shows in-frame clones only, minus some. V and J calls and clone size follow that table, whereas D and trimming were derived from the DNA. The sample records tens of thousands of clones, 85% to 95% being singletons. V and J are TRBV2 and TRBJ2-3; D may be TRBD2 (6 bases). This clonotype was sampled from a man aged 45-65 years with active COVID-19. Input material: peripheral blood. CDR3 sequence: CASSSGLLNPSTDTQYF. The CDR3 nucleotides are TGTGCCAGCAGTTCGGGACTCTTAAACCCTAGCACAGATACGCAGTATTTT. Combining the CDR3 with reference TRBV2 and TRBJ2-3 gives the whole variable domain EPEVTQTPSHQVTQMGQEVILRCVPISNHLYFYWYRQILGQKVEFLVSFYNNEISEKSEIFDDQFSVERPDGSNFTLKIRSTKLEDSAMYFCASSSGLLNPSTDTQYFGPGTRLTVL.